These T cell receptor beta chains were read from a single sample in a study of shared clonotypes between healthy human individuals. Sequenced by immunoSEQ multiplex PCR; TCRdb stores in-frame clones only, minus some. The sample includes 850,000 to 1,200,000 clones, about 75% of them seen just once. Sequenced sample: memory CD4+ T cells sorted from blood. Every receptor here comes from a man aged 18 to 35 in good health. Each CDR3 is given with its conserved first and last residue. Fields, in order: J gene, D gene, clone size, V gene, CDR3 DNA, CDR3 protein. D genes are given only for firm matches. The size field is filled for only some rows; it gives once, few, many or a size class.

TRBJ1-4 - once TRBV6-5 TGTGCCAGCACCACATGGCAGTCGGGTGAAAAACTGTTTTTT CASTTWQSGEKLFF
TRBJ1-6 TRBD1 - TRBV5-1 TGCGCCAGCACTCCCAGACAGGGAGGTAATTCACCCCTCCACTTT CASTPRQGGNSPLHF
TRBJ1-2 TRBD1 - TRBV19 TGTGCCAGTAGGAACAGGGGGGACTATGGCTACACCTTC CASRNRGDYGYTF
TRBJ1-1 - once TRBV7-3 TGTGCCAGCAGCTCCCAGGTGAACACTGAAGCTTTCTTT CASSSQVNTEAFF
TRBJ2-3 TRBD1 - TRBV9 TGTGCCAGCAGCGCCAAGCCCCGGACAGGGAGCGCAGATACGCAGTATTTT CASSAKPRTGSADTQYF
TRBJ1-2 - - TRBV23-1 TGCGCCAGCAGTCCCGACGGGGCGAAGGTACATGGCTACACCTTC CASSPDGAKVHGYTF
TRBJ2-1 - - TRBV2 TGTGCCAGCATAGCAGGCCGGGCCAATGAGCAGTTCTTC CASIAGRANEQFF
TRBJ2-7 - few TRBV2 TGTGCCAGCAGTGAAACCTGGGCCCGGTACGAGCAGTACTTC CASSETWARYEQYF
TRBJ1-5 - few TRBV30 TGTGCCTGGAGTGCACAGGGAGAGAGGGGGCAGCCCCAGCATTTT CAWSAQGERGQPQHF
TRBJ1-2 TRBD1 - TRBV27 TGTGCCAGCAGTCCGGACAGGGGGCGAGGCTACACCTTC CASSPDRGRGYTF
TRBJ1-6 - - TRBV5-1 TGCGCCAGCAGCTTGGGACAGGACAATAATTCACCCCTCCACTTT CASSLGQDNNSPLHF
TRBJ2-1 - - TRBV28 TGTGCCAGCTGCGAAACCGAATTCCGGCAGTTCTTC CASCETEFRQFF
TRBJ2-5 - - TRBV30 TGTGCCTGGAGTGTATCAGCCCGGGAGACCCAGTACTTC CAWSVSARETQYF
TRBJ1-2 - - TRBV7-8 TGTGCCAGCAGCCCGAGCGCAGGACTGAACTATGGCTACACCTTC CASSPSAGLNYGYTF
TRBJ1-3 TRBD1 few TRBV19 TGTGCCAGTAGACAGGGGAGCTCTGGAAACACCATATATTTT CASRQGSSGNTIYF
TRBJ2-5 TRBD2 - TRBV6-1 TGTGCCAGCAGTGAGCTAGCGGGGGGCTCTGACAAAGAGACCCAGTACTTC CASSELAGGSDKETQYF
TRBJ1-6 - - TRBV5-6 TGTGCCAGCAGCTTGGCCCAGGGCTTAGGGTCACCCCTCCACTTT CASSLAQGLGSPLHF
TRBJ2-5 - few TRBV9 TGTGCCAGCAACTACTTCTCCGGGCCCCAAGAGACCCAGTACTTC CASNYFSGPQETQYF
TRBJ2-7 TRBD1 few TRBV7-6 TGTGCCAGCAGCTTAACTCGGCCCGACAGGGACCACGAGCAGTACTTC CASSLTRPDRDHEQYF
TRBJ1-4 - - TRBV29-1 TGCAGCGTTGAAACTGACCCTAATGAAAAACTGTTTTTT CSVETDPNEKLFF
TRBJ1-1 - - TRBV7-6 TGTGCCAGCAGCTTGCAGGGCGCCACTGAAGCTTTCTTT CASSLQGATEAFF
TRBJ1-1 TRBD1 - TRBV11-2 TGTGCCAGCAGCCCCCAACAGGGGAGGACTGAAGCTTTCTTT CASSPQQGRTEAFF
TRBJ1-2 - - TRBV28 TGTGCCAGCAGTCCAGGTCCTGGTGGAGGCGGCTACACCTTC CASSPGPGGGGYTF
TRBJ2-7 - many TRBV9 TGTGCCAGCAGCGTAGAGGACAGCCCGTCCTACGAGCAGTACTTC CASSVEDSPSYEQYF
TRBJ1-5 TRBD1 few TRBV5-1 TGCGCCAGCAGCTTGGATGGGACAGGAGGCAATCAGCCCCAGCATTTT CASSLDGTGGNQPQHF
TRBJ2-1 - - TRBV4-1 TGCGCCAGCAGCCAAGTTGCATTCAATGAGCAGTTCTTC CASSQVAFNEQFF